A selection of T cell receptor beta chains follows, all from one sample in a study of T cell repertoires in cytomegalovirus infection. TCRdb reprocessed the reads with MiXCR, giving one entry per CDR3 protein. The table lists around 200,000 distinct CDR3 sequences, roughly a sixth of them singletons. Sample: CD8+ T cells from PBMCs. The receptors derive from a human donor in good health (CMV status not recorded). Some clones in this sample may be carry-over from other donors' samples. CDR3s include the opening cysteine and the closing phenylalanine or tryptophan. D genes are given only for firm matches. Clone size, where shown, is once, few, many, or a class for clones that have expanded.

j_call v_call d_call clone_size cdr3_nt cdr3_aa
TRBJ1-1 TRBV2 TRBD1 - TGTGCCAGCAGTGCACACCGTGGACAGGTGGCGAACACTGAAGCTTTCTTT CASSAHRGQVANTEAFF
TRBJ2-2 TRBV28 - many TGTGCCAGCAGCTCCCCTCCAGCGAACACCGGGGAGCTGTTTTTT CASSSPPANTGELFF
TRBJ1-6 TRBV7-2 TRBD1 - TGTGCCAGCAGCTCCTGGACAGGGGATTATAATTCACCCCTCCACTTT CASSSWTGDYNSPLHF
TRBJ2-7 TRBV6-2/TRBV6-3 - - TGTGCCAGCAACTGGGACACCTCCTCCTACGAGCAGTACTTC CASNWDTSSYEQYF
TRBJ1-5 TRBV28 - - TGTGCCAGCAGTTTAGCAGGGGAGACAGTCCCCCAGCATTTT CASSLAGETVPQHF
TRBJ2-4 TRBV7-8 TRBD2 many TGTGCCAGCAGCGTGACTAGCGGATTAGCCAAAAACATTCAGTACTTC CASSVTSGLAKNIQYF
TRBJ1-1 TRBV20-1 - once TGCAGTGCTTTTGGGGGGGTGGGCACTGAAGCTTTCTTT CSAFGGVGTEAFF
TRBJ2-7 TRBV6-5 TRBD1 few TGTGCCAGCAGTTCTCACAGGGGGCGCGGGACCTACGAGCAGTACTTC CASSSHRGRGTYEQYF
TRBJ1-1 TRBV7-2 - - TGTGCCAGCAGCCGCCCGGGAACTGAAGCTTTCTTT CASSRPGTEAFF
TRBJ2-3 TRBV7-9 - few TGTGCCAGCAGCCTACTAGATAGCACAGATACGCAGTATTTT CASSLLDSTDTQYF
TRBJ2-3 TRBV15 - - TGTGCCTCGTGGGGGCAGGGCACAGATACGCAGTATTTT CASWGQGTDTQYF
TRBJ1-1 TRBV5-6 - few TGTGCCAGCAGCCCCTTCGGAGCTGGTGGGAACACTGAAGCTTTCTTT CASSPFGAGGNTEAFF
TRBJ2-3 TRBV27 - few TGTGCCAGCAGTTTATACCCCTGGCAGGCAGGCCCAGATACGCAGTATTTT CASSLYPWQAGPDTQYF
TRBJ2-6 TRBV6-2/TRBV6-3 - few TGTGCCAGCAGTTACGAGAGGACTTCTGGGGCCAACGTCCTGACTTTC CASSYERTSGANVLTF
TRBJ1-2 TRBV7-9 - few TGTGCCAGCAGCTCCCACTCTCCCTCTAGCAGCTACACCTTC CASSSHSPSSSYTF
TRBJ2-3 TRBV7-9 - few TGTGCCAGCAGCTTGGGGGAGTTTCGCACAGATACGCAGTATTTT CASSLGEFRTDTQYF
TRBJ2-7 TRBV7-2 - many TGTGCCAGCAGCTCCTACAGGGACTCCTACGAGCAGTACTTC CASSSYRDSYEQYF
TRBJ1-1 TRBV25-1 TRBD1 - TGTGCCAGCTGTGAATGGAGGGGACAGGATAGACTGAACACTGAAGCTTTCTTT CASCEWRGQDRLNTEAFF
TRBJ2-7 TRBV7-6 - few TGTGCCAGCAGCTTGGGGGGCGCAGGATACGAGCAGTACTTC CASSLGGAGYEQYF
TRBJ2-1 TRBV7-2 TRBD2 - TGTGCCAGCAGCCGGACTAGCGGGGGGGCAAGGACCTACAATGAGCAGTTCTTC CASSRTSGGARTYNEQFF
TRBJ1-3 TRBV15 - - TGTGCCACCACCCGAAGGGGCTACGGAAACACCATATATTTT CATTRRGYGNTIYF
TRBJ2-5 TRBV5-5 TRBD1 few TGTGCCAGCACCTACCAAACAGGGGGCTGGGAGACCCAGTACTTC CASTYQTGGWETQYF
TRBJ2-2 TRBV2 TRBD1 - TGTGCCAGCAGGACCCCGGGACAGTGCTCCACCGGGGAGCTGTTTTTT CASRTPGQCSTGELFF
TRBJ1-5 TRBV7-2 TRBD1 many TGTGCCAGCAGCCTATCGGAGTCCGGGACAGGGGGCCACAAGAAGCCCCAGCATTTT CASSLSESGTGGHKKPQHF
TRBJ1-2 TRBV7-9 - few TGTGCCAGCAGCTCACCGGGACCGGGGGCGGGCTATGGCTACACCTTC CASSSPGPGAGYGYTF
TRBJ2-3 TRBV7-6 - - TGTGCCAGCAGCGCTCGTCTGTCTAGCACAGATACGCAGTATTTT CASSARLSSTDTQYF
TRBJ2-7 TRBV7-9 TRBD1 - TGTGCCAGCAGCTCCCCGGACAGGCTTACCTACGAGCAGTACTTC CASSSPDRLTYEQYF
TRBJ2-7 TRBV29-1 - - TGCAGCGTTGTCACCGGGTCCTACGAGCAGTACTTC CSVVTGSYEQYF